This T cell receptor (beta chain) stems from a study of T cell repertoires in cytomegalovirus infection (dated by TCRdb to about 2019). Regarding the complete study: Because public TCR beta signatures pointed to carriage of CMV infection together with the matching HLA type, the HLA type of each donor mattered for the analysis. On the study overall, not on this receptor specifically: Cumulative frequency of public TCR beta family members discriminated carriers of CMV infection plus the relevant HLA type in this cohort and an independent roughly 330-donor cohort. The ex vivo response was dominated by HLA-C-restricted CMV-specific TCR beta clonotypes, which also provided the single most frequent clonotype in two of eight donors.

The reads were generated on an Illumina HiSeq 1500. The raw public reads went through TCRdb reprocessing: fastp at Q25, MiXCR clone calling, in-frame beta chains kept. Each entry is one CDR3 protein sequence, shown with its most common DNA and genes. Here the sample has around 200,000 distinct CDR3 sequences; about 18% occur a single time. The ten largest clones capture about 23% of the sample. This clonotype has just a few counts. Its antigen target is currently unknown. No much larger clone exists at a distance of one base, and base qualities are not known. Trimming at the junction amounts to 3 bases on V and 0 bases on J, and the germline ends lie 9 bases apart. Taken from cysteine to phenylalanine, the CDR3 has 15 residues. The sequence is cut down to CDR3 DNA, 45 bases in frame from base 1. Reading the germline V gene gives CDR1 MDHEN and CDR2 SYDVKM.

The rearrangement joined TRBV28 to TRBJ1-5; there is no confident call for the D gene. The receptor's source is a human donor in good health (CMV status not recorded). Some clones in this sample may be carry-over from other donors' samples. Material: CD8+ T cells from PBMCs. The DNA reads as follows: TGTGCCAGCAGTTTTAGGCCGGATAGCAATCAGCCCCAGCATTTT. It translates as CASSFRPDSNQPQHF.